This T cell receptor (beta chain) was identified during a study of T-cell memory formation after mild COVID-19. CDR1 and CDR2 from the germline V gene are DFQATT and SNEGSKA (reference sequence). This CDR3 is built from 13 residues. V was cut by 6 bases and J by 4 bases, with 15 bases left in between. Regarding the study as a whole: Clonal second-wave expansions that peaked on day 37 had unconfirmed SARS-CoV-2 specificity.

This clonotype was detected only once. Its antigen is unknown. The authors produced TCR alpha and TCR beta cDNA libraries with sample barcodes and UMIs by 5'RACE using constant-segment primers. MiXCR, run by TCRdb on the 5' RACE reads, gives a single entry per CDR3 protein. The data contain fewer than 250,000 distinct CDR3 sequences, around 25% of them singletons. The sequence was obtained from an adult woman who had mild COVID-19 (a few samples of this study predate the infection). Cell type and time point are not known. The V call is TRBV20-1, the J call TRBJ1-2, with a tentative D call TRBD1 (5 bases). The source material was PBMCs or a T cell subset sorted from them (not recorded which). This chain's CDR3 is CSANLGGGYGYTF. DNA for the CDR3: TGCAGTGCAAACCTGGGGGGTGGCTATGGCTACACCTTC.